This record looks at one TCR beta chain sequence and its context. The CDR3 runs to 13 residues. Trimming took off 2 bases at V and 5 bases at J, with 10 bases between the two ends. The data are from a study of blood T cell repertoires in COVID-19. Data came from immunoSEQ multiplex PCR; TCRdb stores just in-frame clones and leaves some out. The table shows approximately 150,000 clones, with 65% to 90% occurring only once. Sequenced input: PBMCs or T cells enriched from blood (not recorded which). The chain links TRBV12-3 or TRBV12-4 to TRBJ2-7; D is unresolved. This clonotype was sampled from a man between 45 and 60 years old who had recovered from COVID-19. The CDR3 DNA reads as TGTGCCAGCAGTTTATCAGTCTCTCACGAGCAGTACTTC. Its translation: CASSLSVSHEQYF.